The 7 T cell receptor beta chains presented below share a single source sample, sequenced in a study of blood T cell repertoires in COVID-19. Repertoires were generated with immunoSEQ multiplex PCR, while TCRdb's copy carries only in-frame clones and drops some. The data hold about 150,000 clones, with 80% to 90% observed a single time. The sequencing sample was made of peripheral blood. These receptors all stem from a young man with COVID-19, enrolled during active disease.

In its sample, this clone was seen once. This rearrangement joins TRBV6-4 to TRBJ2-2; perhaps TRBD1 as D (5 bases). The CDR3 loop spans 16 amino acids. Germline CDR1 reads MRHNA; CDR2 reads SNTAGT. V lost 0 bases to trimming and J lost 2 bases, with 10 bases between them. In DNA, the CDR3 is TGTGCCAGCAGTGACTCGCCAGGGTCCAACACCGGGGAGCTGTTTTTT. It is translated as CASSDSPGSNTGELFF.

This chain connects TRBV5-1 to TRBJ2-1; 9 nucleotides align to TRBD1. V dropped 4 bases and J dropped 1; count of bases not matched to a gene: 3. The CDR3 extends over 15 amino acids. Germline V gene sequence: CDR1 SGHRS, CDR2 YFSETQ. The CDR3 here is CASSPGQGSYNEQFF. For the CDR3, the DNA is TGCGCCAGCAGCCCGGGACAGGGATCCTACAATGAGCAGTTCTTC. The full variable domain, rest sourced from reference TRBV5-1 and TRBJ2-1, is KAGVTQTPRYLIKTRGQQVTLSCSPISGHRSVSWYQQTPGQGLQFLFEYFSETQRNKGNFPGRFSGRQFSNSRSEMNVSTLELGDSALYLCASSPGQGSYNEQFFGPGTRLTVL.

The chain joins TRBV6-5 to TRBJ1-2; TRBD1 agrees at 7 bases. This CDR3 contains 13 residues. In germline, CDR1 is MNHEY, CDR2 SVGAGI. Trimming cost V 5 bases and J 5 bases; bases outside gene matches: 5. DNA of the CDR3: TGTGCCAGCAGTATAGACAGGGTATATGGCTACACCTTC. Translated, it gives CASSIDRVYGYTF.

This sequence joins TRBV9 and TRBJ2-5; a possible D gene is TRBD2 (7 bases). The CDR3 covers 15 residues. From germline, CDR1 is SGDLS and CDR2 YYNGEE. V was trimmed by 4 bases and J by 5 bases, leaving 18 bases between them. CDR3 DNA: TGTGCCAGCAGCATGGGGGGCGGGAGCGGGGAGACCCAGTACTTC. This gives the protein CASSMGGGSGETQYF. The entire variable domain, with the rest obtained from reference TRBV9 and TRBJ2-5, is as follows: DSGVTQTPKHLITATGQRVTLRCSPRSGDLSVYWYQQSLDQGLQFLIQYYNGEERAKGNILERFSAQQFPDLHSELNLSSLELGDSALYFCASSMGGGSGETQYFGPGTRLLVL.

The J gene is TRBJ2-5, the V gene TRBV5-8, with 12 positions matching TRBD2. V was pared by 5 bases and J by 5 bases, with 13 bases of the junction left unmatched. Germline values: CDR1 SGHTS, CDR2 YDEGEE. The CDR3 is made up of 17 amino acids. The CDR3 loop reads CASSRLTSGRSRETQYF. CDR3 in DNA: TGTGCCAGCAGTCGCCTTACTAGCGGGAGGTCTCGGGAGACCCAGTACTTC.

In nucleotides, the CDR3 is TGTGCCAGCAGTCCGGGACTAGCGGGCCGCAATGAGCAGTTCTTC. Amino acid sequence: CASSPGLAGRNEQFF. The V and J genes are TRBV6-4 and TRBJ2-1; 12 bases fit TRBD2. With V trimmed by 5 bases and J by 6 bases, 5 bases remained unmatched. The CDR3 is 15 residues long. Per the germline V gene, CDR1 is MRHNA and CDR2 is SNTAGT.

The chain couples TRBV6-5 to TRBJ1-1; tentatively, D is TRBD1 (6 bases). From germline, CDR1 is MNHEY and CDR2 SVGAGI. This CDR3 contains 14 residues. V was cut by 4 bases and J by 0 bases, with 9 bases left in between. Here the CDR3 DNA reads TGTGCCAGCAGTTCCACAGGGATGAACACTGAAGCTTTCTTT. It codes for CASSSTGMNTEAFF.